The sequence of this T cell receptor beta chain was determined in a study of cytomegalovirus exposure and HLA in healthy donors. Across the whole study: Genotyping of under 500 donors showed that approximately 83% belonged to the Caucasian-associated ancestry cluster.

Findings of the study overall: Associated with cytomegalovirus, according to the listing, were 150 to 200 TCR beta chains.

Trimming removed 2 bases at V and 1 base at J, with 11 bases between. Germline V lookup: CDR1 MNHNY, CDR2 SVGAGI (reference sequence). The CDR3 runs 15 residues. Details on this clone: No antigen is known for it.

PCR used 60 Vbeta primers and 13 Jbeta primers. Sequenced by immunoSEQ multiplex PCR; TCRdb stores in-frame clones only, minus some. The profile shows 130,000 or so clones, 60% to 85% of them singletons. Sequences were obtained from PBMCs. The source of this sequence is a man aged 25-45 years in good health and CMV-seronegative. The chain links TRBV6-6 to TRBJ1-1; no clear D gene. Written as DNA, the CDR3 is TGTGCCAGCAGTTACACCCGGGGAGGGAACACTGAAGCTTTCTTT. Its translation is CASSYTRGGNTEAFF.